The 10 T cell receptor beta chains below all came from one sample that was sequenced in a study of T cell changes during pregnancy in multiple sclerosis. Generated by immunoSEQ multiplex PCR, the TCRdb table keeps only in-frame clones and is missing some. The table has 40,000 to 50,000 clones, 85% to 95% seen once. The source was CD4+ T cells from peripheral blood mononuclear cells, collected in the third trimester of pregnancy. The receptor source for this set is a female donor with multiple sclerosis, enrolled in a pregnancy study.

CDR3 sequence: CASSLILAGAGELFF. In nucleotides, the CDR3 is TGTGCCAGCAGCTTAATTCTAGCTGGGGCCGGGGAGCTGTTTTTT. The J gene is TRBJ2-2, the V gene TRBV7-2; D is perhaps TRBD2 (5 bases). The CDR3 consists of 15 residues. The germline V gene encodes CDR1 SGHTA and CDR2 FQGNSA. Trimming took off 2 bases at V and 6 bases at J, with 13 bases between the two ends. Full variable domain (outside the CDR3, taken from reference TRBV7-2 and TRBJ2-2): GAGVSQSPSNKVTEKGKDVELRCDPISGHTALYWYRQSLGQGLEFLIYFQGNSAPDKSGLPSDRFSAERTGGSVSTLTIQRTQQEDSAVYLCASSLILAGAGELFFGEGSRLTVL.

The chain has TRBV11-3 and TRBJ2-1, with 9 bases identical to TRBD2. This CDR3 has 18 residues. J lost 0 bases, V lost 2 bases, and 8 bases had no gene match. Germline V gene sequence: CDR1 SGHNT, CDR2 YENEEA. In DNA, the CDR3 is TGTGCCAGCAGCTTACGGAGCGGGAGGACACTCTCCTACAATGAGCAGTTCTTC. Protein: CASSLRSGRTLSYNEQFF.

The chain joins TRBV5-1 to TRBJ2-3; 14 positions match TRBD2. The CDR3 extends over 18 amino acids. V was pared by 4 bases and J by 2 bases, with 9 bases of the junction left unmatched. CDR1 is SGHRS and CDR2 is YFSETQ in the germline V gene. The CDR3 coding sequence is TGCGCCAGCAGCCTCGGGACTAGCGGGAGTAAACACACAGATACGCAGTATTTT. Its protein is CASSLGTSGSKHTDTQYF.

The chain has TRBV11-2 and TRBJ2-7; 12 nucleotides match TRBD2. CDR3 length: 17 amino acids. In germline, CDR1 is SGHAT, CDR2 FQNNGV. Trimming cost V 2 bases and J 7 bases; bases outside gene matches: 12. The CDR3 loop is CASSLRLAGGSEGEQYF. The CDR3 DNA follows: TGTGCCAGCAGCTTAAGGCTAGCGGGAGGGTCGGAGGGAGAGCAGTACTTC.

V gene TRBV4-3 combines with J gene TRBJ2-1; TRBD2 is a possible D gene (5 bases). Trimming removed 1 base from V and 5 bases from J, with 12 bases in between. The CDR3 extends over 15 amino acids. CDR1 and CDR2 from the germline V gene are LGHNA and YSLEER. The CDR3 loop is CASSQATSADNEQFF. The CDR3 DNA is TGCGCCAGCAGCCAAGCCACTTCAGCGGACAATGAGCAGTTCTTC.

The genes are TRBV5-1 and TRBJ1-1; tentatively, D is TRBD1 (5 bases). The CDR3 is 15 residues long. CDR1 is SGHRS and CDR2 is YFSETQ in the germline V gene. Trimming left V 4 bases short and J 3 bases short, with 16 bases between. Here the CDR3 reads CASSPRAGGDTEAFF. The DNA of the CDR3 is TGCGCCAGCAGCCCCCGAGCCGGGGGTGACACTGAAGCTTTCTTT.

The chain is built from TRBV6-1 and TRBJ2-2, with TRBD2 matching over 10 bases. CDR3 length equals 15 residues. The germline V gene has CDR1 MNHNS and CDR2 SASEGT. V lost 2 bases to trimming and J lost 6 bases; unmatched junction nucleotides: 3. The CDR3 DNA reads as TGTGCCAGCAGTGAACTAGCGGGAGAGTCCGGGGAGCTGTTTTTT. The encoded protein is CASSELAGESGELFF.

This rearrangement joins TRBV6-4 to TRBJ2-3; 13 bases match TRBD2. V was pared by 5 bases and J by 5 bases, with 4 bases of the junction left unmatched. Germline values: CDR1 MRHNA, CDR2 SNTAGT. There are 15 residues in the CDR3. Written as DNA, the CDR3 is TGTGCCAGCAGTCCACTAGCGGGAGGGGTAGATACGCAGTATTTT. Protein sequence: CASSPLAGGVDTQYF.

The V call is TRBV28, the J call TRBJ1-2, with D maybe TRBD1 (5 bases). V was clipped by 6 bases and J by 4 bases, with 15 bases between them. This CDR3 contains 14 residues. Germline V gene sequence: CDR1 MDHEN, CDR2 SYDVKM. CDR3 amino acids: CASRGGGYLYGYTF. Here the CDR3 DNA reads TGTGCCAGCAGGGGGGGTGGGTACCTCTATGGCTACACCTTC.

This clone showed up just once. The chain combines TRBV5-1 with TRBJ2-7; 14 bases map to TRBD2. V shed 3 bases, J shed 3 bases, and the junction held 11 bases outside the gene matches. Germline V gives CDR1 SGHRS, CDR2 YFSETQ. CDR3 length: 18 amino acids. The CDR3 coding sequence is TGCGCCAGCAGCTCTGGACTAGCGGGGGGTACCGTAAACTACGAGCAGTACTTC. Its translation is CASSSGLAGGTVNYEQYF. Drawing the rest from reference TRBV5-1 and TRBJ2-7, the complete variable domain is KAGVTQTPRYLIKTRGQQVTLSCSPISGHRSVSWYQQTPGQGLQFLFEYFSETQRNKGNFPGRFSGRQFSNSRSEMNVSTLELGDSALYLCASSSGLAGGTVNYEQYFGPGTRLTVT.